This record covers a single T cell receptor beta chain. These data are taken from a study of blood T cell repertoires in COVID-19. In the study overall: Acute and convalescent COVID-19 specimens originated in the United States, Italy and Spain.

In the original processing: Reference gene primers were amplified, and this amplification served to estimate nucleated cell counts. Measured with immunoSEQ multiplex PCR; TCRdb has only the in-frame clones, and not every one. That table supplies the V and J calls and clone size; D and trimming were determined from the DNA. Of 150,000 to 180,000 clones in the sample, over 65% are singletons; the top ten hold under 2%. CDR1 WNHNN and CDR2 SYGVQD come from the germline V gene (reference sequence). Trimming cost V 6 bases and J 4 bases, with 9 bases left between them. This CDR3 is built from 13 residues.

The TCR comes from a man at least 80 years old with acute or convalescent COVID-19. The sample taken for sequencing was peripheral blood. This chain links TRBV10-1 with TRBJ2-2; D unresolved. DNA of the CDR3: TGCGCCAGCAGACGCCCGGGCACCGGGGAGCTGTTTTTT. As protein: CASRRPGTGELFF.